These T cell receptor beta chains were read from a single sample in a study of T cell repertoires in cytomegalovirus infection. TCRdb reprocessed the reads with MiXCR, giving one entry per CDR3 protein. The top ten hold about 10% of the sample, which has about 260,000 distinct CDR3 sequences, approximately 15% seen once. Sequencing was carried out using PBMCs. The receptors originated from a human donor in good health (CMV status not recorded). Some clones in this sample may be carry-over from other donors' samples. Each CDR3 is given without its conserved first and last residue.

TRBV9 | ASSVGSGGAHEQF
TRBV7-2 | ASSFNSGEQY
TRBV4-3 | ASSGTGINSPLH
TRBV7-3 | ASSSRTVNTGELF
TRBV2 | ASSLDRGDEQF
TRBV6-2/TRBV6-3 | ASSRQAWRELF
TRBV7-2 | ASSTPLAGLSTDTQY
TRBV7-2 | ASSLEFFRTSGYEQY
TRBV25-1 | ASSAQGQGYEQY
TRBV12-3/TRBV12-4 | ASSQQGERTEAF
TRBV5-6 | ASSPDSSSYEQY
TRBV28 | ASRQYRGADYGYT
TRBV7-2 | ASSPRSSRGNTEAF